This is a list of T cell receptor beta chains from one sample in a study of blood T cell repertoires in COVID-19. Here immunoSEQ multiplex PCR was the method, and the copy in TCRdb shows in-frame clones only, minus some. Of 400,000 to 450,000 clones listed, approximately 90% are singletons. Sequencing was done on a sample of peripheral blood. The receptors originated from a man younger than 30 with COVID-19, enrolled during active disease. Both conserved end residues are part of each CDR3. Each record gives: V gene, J gene, D gene, clone size, CDR3 protein, CDR3 DNA. D genes are given only for firm matches. Not every row has a clone size; where given, it reads once, few, many or a size class.

V gene: TRBV18
J gene: TRBJ2-3
D gene: .
clone size: .
CDR3 protein: CASSTTQDTQYF
CDR3 DNA: TGTGCCAGCTCGACTACTCAAGATACGCAGTATTTT

V gene: TRBV2
J gene: TRBJ2-7
D gene: TRBD2
clone size: once
CDR3 protein: CASSGRTSGRSYEQYF
CDR3 DNA: TGTGCCAGCAGTGGCCGGACTAGCGGGAGGTCCTACGAGCAGTACTTC

V gene: TRBV5-1
J gene: TRBJ1-1
D gene: .
clone size: .
CDR3 protein: CASRDQSGNTEAFF
CDR3 DNA: TGCGCCAGCAGAGACCAATCAGGGAACACTGAAGCTTTCTTT

V gene: TRBV19
J gene: TRBJ1-1
D gene: TRBD1
clone size: .
CDR3 protein: CASSIDRGRKPNTEAFF
CDR3 DNA: TGTGCCAGTAGTATCGACAGGGGCCGCAAACCGAACACTGAAGCTTTCTTT

V gene: TRBV2
J gene: TRBJ2-5
D gene: TRBD2
clone size: few
CDR3 protein: CASSNSGRAQETQYF
CDR3 DNA: TGTGCCAGCAGCAATAGCGGGAGGGCCCAAGAGACCCAGTACTTC

V gene: TRBV18
J gene: TRBJ2-1
D gene: .
clone size: many
CDR3 protein: CASSPPSRERPSSYNEQFF
CDR3 DNA: TGTGCCAGCTCACCACCATCCCGAGAGCGGCCGAGCTCCTACAATGAGCAGTTCTTC

V gene: TRBV11-1
J gene: TRBJ2-7
D gene: .
clone size: .
CDR3 protein: CASSSPAGSYEQYF
CDR3 DNA: TGTGCCAGCAGCTCCCCGGCAGGCTCCTACGAGCAGTACTTC

V gene: TRBV12-2
J gene: TRBJ2-3
D gene: .
clone size: .
CDR3 protein: CASRGTRGWGYTQYF
CDR3 DNA: TGTGCAAGTCGCGGGACCAGGGGCTGGGGGTATACGCAGTATTTT

V gene: TRBV4-1
J gene: TRBJ2-3
D gene: TRBD2
clone size: few
CDR3 protein: CASSQDGLAGGNTQYF
CDR3 DNA: TGCGCCAGCAGCCAAGATGGACTAGCGGGGGGAAATACGCAGTATTTT

V gene: TRBV5-1
J gene: TRBJ2-3
D gene: TRBD2
clone size: .
CDR3 protein: CASSKAGAPPDTQYF
CDR3 DNA: TGCGCCAGCAGCAAAGCGGGAGCTCCCCCAGATACGCAGTATTTT

V gene: TRBV5-1
J gene: TRBJ2-5
D gene: TRBD1
clone size: .
CDR3 protein: CASSLDRAGETQYF
CDR3 DNA: TGCGCCAGCAGCCTGGACAGGGCGGGAGAGACCCAGTACTTC

V gene: TRBV12-2
J gene: TRBJ2-3
D gene: .
clone size: .
CDR3 protein: CASRGGETEPQYF
CDR3 DNA: TGTGCAAGTCGCGGGGGGGAGACAGAGCCGCAGTATTTT

V gene: TRBV7-2
J gene: TRBJ2-5
D gene: TRBD1
clone size: .
CDR3 protein: CASRRQGVKETQYF
CDR3 DNA: TGTGCCAGCAGAAGACAGGGGGTAAAAGAGACCCAGTACTTC

V gene: TRBV24-1
J gene: TRBJ2-7
D gene: TRBD1
clone size: .
CDR3 protein: CATSDSKTGVADEQYF
CDR3 DNA: TGTGCCACCAGTGATTCTAAGACAGGGGTTGCAGACGAGCAGTACTTC

V gene: TRBV3-1/TRBV3-2
J gene: TRBJ1-2
D gene: .
clone size: .
CDR3 protein: CASSQAFRANYGYTF
CDR3 DNA: TGTGCCAGCAGCCAAGCGTTCAGGGCTAACTATGGCTACACCTTC

V gene: TRBV21-1
J gene: TRBJ1-6
D gene: .
clone size: .
CDR3 protein: CASSPTGHEPLHF
CDR3 DNA: TGTGCCAGCTCTCCGACAGGCCACGAACCCCTCCACTTT